The rows below give T cell receptor beta chains drawn from one sample of a study of memory CD4+ T cells and cytomegalovirus serostatus. Here immunoSEQ multiplex PCR was the method, and the copy in TCRdb shows in-frame clones only, minus some. The sample yields 85,000 to 100,000 clones, about four fifths seen once. The sequenced material came from memory CD4+ T cells from blood. These receptors all come from an adult in good health and CMV-seropositive. Each CDR3 is given with its conserved first and last residue. D genes are given only for firm matches. Clone size is stated in some rows and not others, as once, few, many or a class when expanded.

J gene,D gene,V gene,clone size,CDR3 DNA,CDR3 protein
TRBJ2-3,NA,TRBV6-6,NA,TGTGCCAGCAGTTACTCGAACTCAGATACGCAGTATTTT,CASSYSNSDTQYF
TRBJ2-1,TRBD2,TRBV4-1,NA,TGCGCCAGCAGCCAAGCCGGGACTAGCGCGAGAGTGGATGAGCAGTTCTTC,CASSQAGTSARVDEQFF
TRBJ2-2,NA,TRBV4-1,NA,TGCGCCAGCAGCCAAGATCCGAACACCGGGGAGCTGTTTTTT,CASSQDPNTGELFF
TRBJ1-5,NA,TRBV19,NA,TGTGCCAGTAGTGCGGGGTGGGGTCAGCCCCAGCATTTT,CASSAGWGQPQHF
TRBJ2-1,NA,TRBV29-1,few,TGCAGCGTCCGATTCAACAATGAGCAGTTCTTC,CSVRFNNEQFF
TRBJ2-4,NA,TRBV30,NA,TGTGCCTGGAGTGTAAGGGGCGGAAACATTCAGTACTTC,CAWSVRGGNIQYF
TRBJ1-3,NA,TRBV9,NA,TGTGCCAGCAGCGCGACACCTGGAAACACCATATATTTT,CASSATPGNTIYF
TRBJ2-5,TRBD2,TRBV6-6,NA,TGTGCCAGCAACCGGGAGGGCGGGGAGACCCAGTACTTC,CASNREGGETQYF
TRBJ1-3,NA,TRBV6-1,once,TGTGCCAGCAGTGAACATCAGTCAGGGCTCTCTGGAAACACCATATATTTT,CASSEHQSGLSGNTIYF
TRBJ2-5,TRBD1,TRBV10-3,NA,TGTGCCATCAGTGAGGACAGGGGGAGCCAGACCCAGTACTTC,CAISEDRGSQTQYF
TRBJ1-6,TRBD1,TRBV5-6,once,TGTGCCAGCAGCTTAGGACAGGGGCTTAATTCACCCCTCCACTTT,CASSLGQGLNSPLHF
TRBJ1-1,NA,TRBV29-1,few,TGCAGCGCCCAGAGGGGGACTGAAGGGGCTTTCTTT,CSAQRGTEGAFF
TRBJ1-1,NA,TRBV9,NA,TGTGCCAGCAGCGTTGGACCGGACAGTTTGAACACTGAAGCTTTCTTT,CASSVGPDSLNTEAFF
TRBJ1-5,NA,TRBV19,once,TGTGCCAGTACTAGGACGGGATTTACCTATAGCAATCAGCCCCAGCATTTT,CASTRTGFTYSNQPQHF
TRBJ1-2,TRBD1,TRBV27,NA,TGTGCCAGCAGTACAGGGGGTAACTATGGCTACACCTTC,CASSTGGNYGYTF
TRBJ1-1,NA,TRBV7-9,NA,TGTGCCAGCAGCCCCATCGGGAATCTCCGGAACACTGAAGCTTTCTTT,CASSPIGNLRNTEAFF
TRBJ2-2,NA,TRBV18,few,TGTGCCAGCTCACCACCGAATCTAAGGCAGGGGGGATCCGGGGAGCTGTTTTTT,CASSPPNLRQGGSGELFF
TRBJ2-3,TRBD1,TRBV18,few,TGTGCCAGCTCACCGCGACAGGGCATCTTGGGCACAGATACGCAGTATTTT,CASSPRQGILGTDTQYF
TRBJ2-5,NA,TRBV6-6,few,TGTGCCAGCAGTTACTCGACAGAGACCCAGTACTTC,CASSYSTETQYF
TRBJ1-1,NA,TRBV4-3,NA,TGCGCCAGCAGCCAAGTAAGGGTGAACACTGAAGCTTTCTTT,CASSQVRVNTEAFF
TRBJ2-3,TRBD1,TRBV18,NA,TGTGCCAGCTCACCACGACAGGGAAGCACAGATACGCAGTATTTT,CASSPRQGSTDTQYF
TRBJ2-2,NA,TRBV28,NA,TGTGCCAGCCGGATATTTACGAACACCGGGGAGCTGTTTTTT,CASRIFTNTGELFF
TRBJ2-2,TRBD2,TRBV18,NA,TGTGCCAGCTCACCAGACGGGACTAGCGGAAACACCGGGGAGCTGTTTTTT,CASSPDGTSGNTGELFF
TRBJ1-1,NA,TRBV18,NA,TGTGCCAGCTCACCAAGGACGGAGAACACTGAAGCTTTCTTT,CASSPRTENTEAFF
TRBJ2-1,NA,TRBV9,NA,TGTGCCAGCGGTCTAGAGGCTAGCCAATACAATGAGCAGTTCTTC,CASGLEASQYNEQFF
TRBJ1-1,TRBD1,TRBV5-6,once,TGTGCCAGCAGCCACAGGGGAGTCAGAGCTTTCTTT,CASSHRGVRAFF
TRBJ1-2,TRBD1,TRBV19,NA,TGTGCCAGTAGTATAGCCAAACAGGGGAACTATGGCTACACCTTC,CASSIAKQGNYGYTF
TRBJ2-7,TRBD2,TRBV28,NA,TGTGCCAGCAGTTTACTGGCGGGAGTCCGAAGCGAGCAGTACTTC,CASSLLAGVRSEQYF
TRBJ2-5,NA,TRBV7-2,NA,TGTGCCAGCAGCAAGAACAGGAAGGGAGAGACCCAGTACTTC,CASSKNRKGETQYF
TRBJ1-3,NA,TRBV6-1,NA,TGTGCCACCAGCAGTCCAGGAAACACCATATATTTT,CATSSPGNTIYF
TRBJ2-2,NA,TRBV7-2,NA,TGTGCCAGCAGCTTAGACCACTCCGGGGAGCTGTTTTTT,CASSLDHSGELFF
TRBJ1-1,NA,TRBV6-5,NA,TGTGCCAGCAGCTCCCCGCGGAACACTGAAGCTTTCTTT,CASSSPRNTEAFF
TRBJ1-5,NA,TRBV7-2,NA,TGTGCCAGCAGCTTAGACAGTAGCAATCAGCCCCAGCATTTT,CASSLDSSNQPQHF
TRBJ1-6,TRBD1,TRBV18,NA,TGTGCCAGCTCACCATCCCAGGGGGATAATAATTCACCCCTCCACTTT,CASSPSQGDNNSPLHF
TRBJ2-1,NA,TRBV28,NA,TGTGCCAGCCGCGGTACGGATGAGCAGTTCTTC,CASRGTDEQFF
TRBJ2-7,NA,TRBV6-5,NA,TGTGCCAGCAGTTACGCAGGTCTCCGCTACGAGCAGTACTTC,CASSYAGLRYEQYF
TRBJ2-1,NA,TRBV7-3,NA,TGTGCCAGCAGCTTAGCGGTTTTACGGGAGACCAGGTATGAGCAGTTCTTC,CASSLAVLRETRYEQFF
TRBJ1-5,TRBD1,TRBV28,NA,TGTGCCAGCAGGACCGGACAGGGGAACAATCAGCCCCAGCATTTT,CASRTGQGNNQPQHF
TRBJ2-3,TRBD2,TRBV5-6,NA,TGTGCCAGCAGCTTGACTAGCGGGAGAACAGATACGCAGTATTTT,CASSLTSGRTDTQYF
TRBJ2-3,NA,TRBV2,NA,TGTGCCAGCAGCTTTACGGATACGCAGTATTTT,CASSFTDTQYF
TRBJ2-7,TRBD2,TRBV6-4,NA,TGTGCCAGCAGTGACTCATTGGGGCTAGCGGGATCCCACGAGCAGTACTTC,CASSDSLGLAGSHEQYF
TRBJ2-1,TRBD2,TRBV7-3,NA,TGTGCCAGCAGCTGGGGCGGGGGGAATTACAATGAGCAGTTCTTC,CASSWGGGNYNEQFF
TRBJ2-3,NA,TRBV7-9,NA,TGTGCCAGCAGCTTAGATAGCGGATACACAGATACGCAGTATTTT,CASSLDSGYTDTQYF
TRBJ1-1,NA,TRBV9,NA,TGTGCCAGCAGGGAAACGACAGCACCTTACACTGAAGCTTTCTTT,CASRETTAPYTEAFF
TRBJ2-4,NA,TRBV7-2,NA,TGTGCCAGTAAACTCGGGGGAGCCAAAAACATTCAGTACTTC,CASKLGGAKNIQYF
TRBJ1-3,NA,TRBV7-9,NA,TGTGCCAGCAGCTTAGCGCGAGGGGCAGGAAACACCATATATTTT,CASSLARGAGNTIYF
TRBJ2-7,TRBD2,TRBV7-9,NA,TGTGCCAGCAGCCCGGGACTAGCGGGAGGGTTGACCTACGAGCAGTACTTC,CASSPGLAGGLTYEQYF
TRBJ1-6,NA,TRBV7-9,NA,TGTGCCAGCAGCCCCGACGGGAATGAAAATTCACCCCTCCACTTT,CASSPDGNENSPLHF
TRBJ1-2,NA,TRBV19,few,TGTGCCAGTAGTACCACGGGGGCGCCGTATGGCTACACCTTC,CASSTTGAPYGYTF
TRBJ2-1,TRBD2,TRBV4-2,NA,TGTGCCAGCAGCTCCGTCGTCAGCGGGAGCTCCTACAATGAGCAGTTCTTC,CASSSVVSGSSYNEQFF
TRBJ1-2,TRBD1,TRBV10-3,once,TGTGCCATCAGTGTAATACAAGTAACAGGGGAAGGCTACACCTTC,CAISVIQVTGEGYTF
TRBJ2-2,TRBD2,TRBV7-3,NA,TGTGCCAGCAGCTTAACGTCTAGCGGGAGTGTGCAGAACACCGGGGAGCTGTTTTTT,CASSLTSSGSVQNTGELFF
TRBJ1-1,NA,TRBV5-1,NA,TGCGCCAGCAGCCTCACAGCAGTGAACACTGAAGCTTTCTTT,CASSLTAVNTEAFF
TRBJ2-1,TRBD1,TRBV29-1,NA,TGCAGCGCTGTCGACAGGGGGTACAATGAGCAGTTCTTC,CSAVDRGYNEQFF
TRBJ2-2,NA,TRBV5-1,few,TGCGCCAGCAGCCTCTCAGTGGACACGAAGAACACCGGGGAGCTGTTTTTT,CASSLSVDTKNTGELFF
TRBJ2-7,TRBD1,TRBV29-1,NA,TGCAGCGTTAAAGGCCAGGGGGCAGCCGAGCAGTACTTC,CSVKGQGAAEQYF
TRBJ1-1,NA,TRBV28,NA,TGTGCCAGCAGTTCTGGGGGCACTGAAGCTTTCTTT,CASSSGGTEAFF